These 24 T cell receptor beta chains share one sample of origin, sequenced in a study of cytomegalovirus exposure and HLA in healthy donors. Both 60 Vbeta primers and 13 Jbeta primers went into the PCR. Sequencing used immunoSEQ multiplex PCR; TCRdb keeps in-frame clones, though not all of them. The sample records under 250,000 clones, more than 75% being singletons. Sequencing was performed on PBMCs. These receptors all stem from a male donor in good health and CMV-seronegative.

J is TRBJ2-6 and V is TRBV10-1; the D is unclear. Germline V gene sequence: CDR1 WNHNN, CDR2 SYGVQD (reference sequence). The CDR3 runs 14 residues. V lost 9 bases and J lost 1, with 10 bases in between. DNA for the CDR3: TGCGCCAGGGCAAACAGTTCTGGGGCCAACGTCCTGACTTTC. This translates into CARANSSGANVLTF.

The chain recombines TRBV28 with TRBJ1-6; tentatively, D is TRBD1 (5 bases). V lost 5 bases to trimming and J lost 9 bases, with 14 bases between them. The germline CDR1 and CDR2 sequences are MDHEN and SYDVKM. CDR3 length: 14 amino acids. CDR3 sequence: CASSAGRGGSPLHF. Here the CDR3 DNA reads TGTGCCAGCAGTGCCGGGCGGGGCGGTTCACCCCTCCACTTT.

This chain uses TRBV9 with TRBJ2-1; 9 nucleotides match TRBD2. The V gene end was trimmed by 0 bases and the J gene end by 9 bases; junction bases not matched to a gene: 13. The CDR3 consists of 17 residues. The germline CDR1 and CDR2 sequences are SGDLS and YYNGEE. The CDR3 here is CASSVGGGRATNIEQFF. The CDR3, as DNA: TGTGCCAGCAGCGTAGGAGGCGGGAGGGCCACTAACATTGAGCAGTTCTTC.

The chain couples TRBV5-1 to TRBJ2-2; weak D call: TRBD1 (6 bases). Deletions cut 1 base from V and 6 bases from J, with 19 bases between. CDR1 is SGHRS and CDR2 is YFSETQ in the germline V gene. The CDR3 is 17 amino acids. CDR3 sequence reads: CASSLKQGEDNSGELFF. In DNA, the CDR3 is TGCGCCAGCAGCTTGAAACAGGGCGAGGATAATTCCGGGGAGCTGTTTTTT.

This sequence joins TRBV2 and TRBJ2-1; weak D call: TRBD1 (5 bases). The CDR3 is made up of 13 amino acids. Germline CDR1 reads SNHLY; CDR2 reads FYNNEI. V dropped 5 bases and J dropped 8 bases, with 13 bases sitting between them. The CDR3 region has the DNA TGTGCCAGCAGTCGAGGCATCAGGGATGAGCAGTTCTTC. It specifies CASSRGIRDEQFF. Drawing the rest from reference TRBV2 and TRBJ2-1, the complete variable domain is EPEVTQTPSHQVTQMGQEVILRCVPISNHLYFYWYRQILGQKVEFLVSFYNNEISEKSEIFDDQFSVERPDGSNFTLKIRSTKLEDSAMYFCASSRGIRDEQFFGPGTRLTVL.

The V call is TRBV27, the J call TRBJ2-7; 10 nucleotides align to TRBD2. V gave up 3 bases and J gave up 4 bases; unmatched junction bases: 6. The germline V gene has CDR1 MNHEY and CDR2 SMNVEV (reference sequence). There are 15 residues in the CDR3. CDR3 nucleotides: TGTGCCAGCAGTTTTGTTAGCGGGAGGTGGTACGAGCAGTACTTC. Amino acid sequence: CASSFVSGRWYEQYF.

This chain links TRBV6-1 with TRBJ2-1, with D possibly TRBD2 on 6 matching bases. Germline loops: CDR1 MNHNS, CDR2 SASEGT. V lost 0 bases and J 1 base, leaving 10 bases between the germline ends. CDR3 length: 16 amino acids. The CDR3 DNA reads TGTGCCAGCAGTGAAGCGGGGGGAGTGTCCTACAATGAGCAGTTCTTC. Translation: CASSEAGGVSYNEQFF.

This clone was found a few times. The chain links TRBV27 to TRBJ1-1; D gene ambiguous. Between the trimmed V and J ends, which lost 1 base and 1 base, there was a span of 7 bases. The germline V gene has CDR1 MNHEY and CDR2 SMNVEV (reference sequence). This CDR3 has 14 amino acids. CDR3 nucleotides: TGTGCCAGCAGTTTATTCGGCGGGAACACTGAAGCTTTCTTT. It codes for CASSLFGGNTEAFF.

The rearrangement joins TRBV18 to TRBJ2-1; 7 bases align to TRBD2. V shed 3 bases, J shed 9 bases, and the junction held 20 bases outside the gene matches. There are 18 residues in the CDR3. Germline CDR1 reads KGHSH; CDR2 reads LQKENI. CDR3 loop: CASSPNGPTSDKGSEQFF. The CDR3 DNA reads TGTGCCAGCTCACCCAATGGGCCAACTAGCGATAAGGGCAGTGAGCAGTTCTTC.

The V gene is TRBV11-3, the J gene TRBJ2-5; possible D gene TRBD2, 5 bases. The CDR3 runs 13 residues. The germline V gene encodes CDR1 SGHNT and CDR2 YENEEA. V lost 4 bases and J 2 bases, leaving 8 bases between the germline ends. The CDR3 region is CASSSGLQETQYF. DNA for the CDR3: TGTGCCAGCAGCTCAGGACTTCAAGAGACCCAGTACTTC.

The chain employs TRBV27 and TRBJ1-5; 10 positions match TRBD1. Per germline, CDR1 MNHEY and CDR2 SMNVEV (reference sequence). Losses at the gene ends were 6 bases for V and 5 bases for J; bases not matched to a gene: 7. CDR3 length: 15 residues. CDR3 sequence (DNA): TGTGCCAGCAGATTTGCGACAGGGGGCGATCAGCCCCAGCATTTT. Amino acids: CASRFATGGDQPQHF.

This clone was seen a few times. The rearrangement links TRBV6-1 to TRBJ2-5; D is uncertain. CDR3 length equals 14 residues. The germline V gene encodes CDR1 MNHNS and CDR2 SASEGT. V lost 1 base to trimming and J lost 5 bases, with 11 bases between them. The CDR3 reads CASSEVIERETQYF. The CDR3 DNA follows: TGTGCCAGCAGTGAAGTCATCGAGAGGGAGACCCAGTACTTC.

This clone showed up just a few times. V and J are TRBV5-4 and TRBJ1-1, with 9 bases that match TRBD1. Germline values: CDR1 SGHNT, CDR2 YYREEE (reference sequence). V dropped 4 bases and J dropped 11; count of bases not matched to a gene: 9. CDR3 length equals 13 residues. The CDR3 reads CASSERRDRVAFF. The CDR3 nucleotides read TGTGCCAGCAGCGAGCGGAGGGACAGGGTGGCTTTCTTT.

The rearrangement links TRBV5-1 to TRBJ2-1, with 15 positions matching TRBD2. Germline V gene lookup returns CDR1 SGHRS and CDR2 YFSETQ. The ends lost 4 bases at V and 6 bases at J; junction bases unmatched: 2. The CDR3 length is 15 residues. The CDR3 protein is CASSTGLAGGNEQFF. The CDR3 nucleotides read TGCGCCAGCAGCACGGGACTAGCGGGAGGCAATGAGCAGTTCTTC.

This chain links TRBV19 with TRBJ2-1, with 10 bases matching TRBD2. The V gene end was trimmed by 10 bases and the J gene end by 8 bases; junction bases not matched to a gene: 8. In germline, CDR1 is LNHDA, CDR2 SQIVND (reference sequence). CDR3 size: 13 residues. The CDR3 DNA sequence: TGTGCCACTATAGCGGGAGGAAAGGATGAGCAGTTCTTC. Its protein is CATIAGGKDEQFF. Full variable domain (rest looked up from reference TRBV19 and TRBJ2-1): DGGITQSPKYLFRKEGQNVTLSCEQNLNHDAMYWYRQDPGQGLRLIYYSQIVNDFQKGDIAEGYSVSREKKESFPLTVTSAQKNPTAFYLCATIAGGKDEQFFGPGTRLTVL.

The CDR3 DNA follows: TGTGCCAGCAGCTTCCGGCTAGCGGGAGATCGGTCGCAGAATGAGCAGTTCTTC. It is translated as CASSFRLAGDRSQNEQFF. This sequence joins TRBV7-3 and TRBJ2-1; 10 nucleotides line up with TRBD2. Germline trimming cut 3 bases from V and 7 bases from J; bases unmatched to any gene: 15. The germline CDR1 and CDR2 sequences are SGHTA and FQGTGA. The CDR3 loop spans 18 amino acids.

This sequence joins TRBV11-1 and TRBJ1-2, with 7 bases aligning to TRBD1. Per the germline V gene, CDR1 is SGHAT and CDR2 is FQDESV (reference sequence). This CDR3 contains 14 residues. V was clipped by 7 bases and J by 4 bases; unmatched bases: 9. CDR3 DNA: TGTGCCAGCATCCGGGACAAGGGGGCCTATGGCTACACCTTC. This encodes CASIRDKGAYGYTF.

This clone showed up just once. The chain combines TRBV28 with TRBJ2-3; 9 bases match TRBD1. This CDR3 spans 14 amino acids. With V trimmed by 4 bases and J by 4 bases, 3 bases remained unmatched. Germline-derived CDR1 and CDR2 are MDHEN and SYDVKM. Written as DNA, the CDR3 is TGTGCCAGCAGTTGGGACAGGGTAGCAGATACGCAGTATTTT. Residues: CASSWDRVADTQYF.

This sequence joins TRBV5-5 and TRBJ2-3, with 7 nucleotides matching TRBD2. Germline CDR1 is SGHKS and CDR2 is YYEKEE (reference sequence). Trimming removed 0 bases from V and 3 bases from J; junction bases left unmatched: 4. This CDR3 is built from 15 residues. CDR3 amino acids: CASSLAGGRTDTQYF. DNA for the CDR3: TGTGCCAGCAGCTTGGCCGGGGGGAGAACAGATACGCAGTATTTT. The full variable domain, in which reference TRBV5-5 and TRBJ2-3 provide the parts outside the CDR3, is DAGVTQSPTHLIKTRGQQVTLRCSPISGHKSVSWYQQVLGQGPQFIFQYYEKEERGRGNFPDRFSARQFPNYSSELNVNALLLGDSALYLCASSLAGGRTDTQYFGPGTRLTVL.

This clone has just a few counts. V and J are TRBV10-2 and TRBJ2-2; tentatively, D is TRBD2 (6 bases). The CDR3 loop spans 15 amino acids. Trimming removed 5 bases from V and 5 bases from J, with 15 bases in between. Per the germline V gene, CDR1 is WSHSY and CDR2 is SAAADI. The CDR3 sequence: CASSNPRSGTGELFF. The CDR3 DNA reads as TGCGCCAGCAGTAACCCCCGGAGCGGGACCGGGGAGCTGTTTTTT.

The rearrangement joins TRBV5-1 to TRBJ2-7, with TRBD2 matching over 12 bases. Germline loops: CDR1 SGHRS, CDR2 YFSETQ. This CDR3 region has 15 residues. Trimming at V came to 0 bases and at J to 4 bases, leaving 2 bases not matched to a gene. CDR3: CASSLVTSGGYEQYF. In nucleotides, the CDR3 is TGCGCCAGCAGCTTGGTGACTAGCGGGGGATACGAGCAGTACTTC. Based on the CDR3 plus reference TRBV5-1 and TRBJ2-7, the full variable domain is KAGVTQTPRYLIKTRGQQVTLSCSPISGHRSVSWYQQTPGQGLQFLFEYFSETQRNKGNFPGRFSGRQFSNSRSEMNVSTLELGDSALYLCASSLVTSGGYEQYFGPGTRLTVT.

This chain joins TRBV11-2 and TRBJ2-7; 8 bases are shared with TRBD2. Trimming cost V 2 bases and J 0 bases; bases outside gene matches: 3. Germline V CDR1 and CDR2: SGHAT, FQNNGV. The CDR3 has 15 amino acids. CDR3 coding DNA: TGTGCCAGCAGCTTATTTAGCGGGACCTCCTACGAGCAGTACTTC. Its protein is CASSLFSGTSYEQYF.

This clone was counted a single time. This chain uses TRBV19 with TRBJ1-5; 7 nucleotides agree with TRBD1. This CDR3 is 16 amino acids long. Losses at the gene ends were 5 bases for V and 0 bases for J; bases not matched to a gene: 7. Germline V lookup: CDR1 LNHDA, CDR2 SQIVND (reference sequence). In nucleotides, the CDR3 is TGTGCCAGTAGTGGCGGGACAGATTATAGCAATCAGCCCCAGCATTTT. Protein product: CASSGGTDYSNQPQHF.

J is TRBJ2-1 and V is TRBV11-1; D is possibly TRBD2 (5 bases). The ends were cut back, 5 bases at V and 8 bases at J, with 7 bases in the middle. Looked up from germline, CDR1 is SGHAT and CDR2 is FQDESV (reference sequence). This CDR3 is 11 amino acids long. As DNA, the CDR3 is TGTGCCAGCAGCCTACTAGATGAGCAGTTCTTC. It encodes CASSLLDEQFF.